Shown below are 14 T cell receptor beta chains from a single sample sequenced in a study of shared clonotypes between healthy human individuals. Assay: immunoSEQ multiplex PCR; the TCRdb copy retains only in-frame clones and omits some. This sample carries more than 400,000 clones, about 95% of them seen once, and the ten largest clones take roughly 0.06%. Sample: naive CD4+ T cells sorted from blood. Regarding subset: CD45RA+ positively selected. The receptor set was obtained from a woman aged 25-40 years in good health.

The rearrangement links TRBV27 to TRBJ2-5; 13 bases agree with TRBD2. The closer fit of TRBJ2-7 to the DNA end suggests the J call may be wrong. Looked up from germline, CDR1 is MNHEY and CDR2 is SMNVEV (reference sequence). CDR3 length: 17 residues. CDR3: CASSPRTSGRVSYEQYF. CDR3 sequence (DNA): TGTGCCAGCAGTCCAAGGACTAGCGGGAGAGTCTCCTACGAGCAGTACTTC.

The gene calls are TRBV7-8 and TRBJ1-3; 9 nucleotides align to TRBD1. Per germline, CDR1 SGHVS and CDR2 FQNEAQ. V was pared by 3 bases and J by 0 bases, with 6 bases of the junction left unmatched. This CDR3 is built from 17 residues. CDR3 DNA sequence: TGTGCCAGCAGCTTCCCGACAGGGGGATCCTCTGGAAACACCATATATTTT. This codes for CASSFPTGGSSGNTIYF.

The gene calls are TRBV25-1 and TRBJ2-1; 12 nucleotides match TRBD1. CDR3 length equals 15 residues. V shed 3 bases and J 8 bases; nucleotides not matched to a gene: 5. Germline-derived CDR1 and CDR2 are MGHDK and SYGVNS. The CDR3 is CASSEPGTGGYEQFF. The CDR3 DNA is TGTGCCAGCAGTGAGCCCGGGACAGGGGGCTATGAGCAGTTCTTC. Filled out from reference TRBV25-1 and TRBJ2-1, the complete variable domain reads EADIYQTPRYLVIGTGKKITLECSQTMGHDKMYWYQQDPGMELHLIHYSYGVNSTEKGDLSSESTVSRIRTEHFPLTLESARPSHTSQYLCASSEPGTGGYEQFFGPGTRLTVL.

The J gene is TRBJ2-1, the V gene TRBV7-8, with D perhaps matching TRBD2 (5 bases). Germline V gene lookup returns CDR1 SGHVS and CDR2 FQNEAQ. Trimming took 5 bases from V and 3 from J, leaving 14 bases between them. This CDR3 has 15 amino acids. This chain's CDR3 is CASSPKRSHYNEQFF. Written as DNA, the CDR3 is TGTGCCAGCAGCCCGAAGCGGAGCCACTACAATGAGCAGTTCTTC.

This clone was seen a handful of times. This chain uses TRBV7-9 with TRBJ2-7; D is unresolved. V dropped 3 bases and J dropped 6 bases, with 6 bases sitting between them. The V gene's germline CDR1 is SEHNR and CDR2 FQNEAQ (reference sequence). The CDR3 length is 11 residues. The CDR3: CASSLAGEQYF. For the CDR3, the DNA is TGTGCCAGCAGCTTGGCAGGCGAGCAGTACTTC.

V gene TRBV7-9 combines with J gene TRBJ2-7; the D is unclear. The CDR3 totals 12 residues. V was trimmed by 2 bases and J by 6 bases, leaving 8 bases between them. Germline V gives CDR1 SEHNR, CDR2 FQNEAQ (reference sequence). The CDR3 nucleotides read TGTGCCAGCAGCTTATGGTTCGGCGAGCAGTACTTC. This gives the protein CASSLWFGEQYF.

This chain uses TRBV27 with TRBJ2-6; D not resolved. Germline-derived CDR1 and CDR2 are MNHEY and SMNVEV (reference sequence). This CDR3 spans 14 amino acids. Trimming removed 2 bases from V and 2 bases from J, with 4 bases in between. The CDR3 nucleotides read TGTGCCAGCAGTTTAATCCCTGGGGCCAACGTCCTGACTTTC. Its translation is CASSLIPGANVLTF.

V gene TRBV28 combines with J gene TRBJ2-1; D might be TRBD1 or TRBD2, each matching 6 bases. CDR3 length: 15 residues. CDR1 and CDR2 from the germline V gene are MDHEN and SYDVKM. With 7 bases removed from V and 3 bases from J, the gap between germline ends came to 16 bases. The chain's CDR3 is CASTIGGGGYNEQFF. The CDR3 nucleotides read TGTGCCAGCACTATAGGGGGAGGAGGCTACAATGAGCAGTTCTTC.

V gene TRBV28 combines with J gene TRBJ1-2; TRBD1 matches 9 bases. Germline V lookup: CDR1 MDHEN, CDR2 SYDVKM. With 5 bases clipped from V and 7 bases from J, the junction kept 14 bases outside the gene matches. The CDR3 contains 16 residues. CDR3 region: CASSRPPSTGGFGYTF. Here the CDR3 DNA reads TGTGCCAGCAGTCGGCCCCCTTCAACAGGGGGCTTTGGCTACACCTTC.

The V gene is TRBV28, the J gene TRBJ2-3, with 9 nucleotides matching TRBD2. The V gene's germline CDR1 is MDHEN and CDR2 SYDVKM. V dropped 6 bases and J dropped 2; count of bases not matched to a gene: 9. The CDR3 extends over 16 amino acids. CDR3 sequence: CASRSRAGGATDTQYF. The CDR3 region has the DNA TGTGCCAGCAGGTCGAGAGCGGGAGGAGCCACAGATACGCAGTATTTT. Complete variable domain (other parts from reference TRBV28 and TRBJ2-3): DVKVTQSSRYLVKRTGEKVFLECVQDMDHENMFWYRQDPGLGLRLIYFSYDVKMKEKGDIPEGYSVSREKKERFSLILESASTNQTSMYLCASRSRAGGATDTQYFGPGTRLTVL.

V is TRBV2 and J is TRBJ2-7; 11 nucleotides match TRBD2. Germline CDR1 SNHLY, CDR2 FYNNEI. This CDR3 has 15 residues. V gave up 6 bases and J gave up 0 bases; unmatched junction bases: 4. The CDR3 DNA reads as TGTGCCAGCAGACTAGCGGGAGTCCCCTCCTACGAGCAGTACTTC. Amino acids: CASRLAGVPSYEQYF. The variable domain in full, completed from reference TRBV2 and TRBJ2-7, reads EPEVTQTPSHQVTQMGQEVILRCVPISNHLYFYWYRQILGQKVEFLVSFYNNEISEKSEIFDDQFSVERPDGSNFTLKIRSTKLEDSAMYFCASRLAGVPSYEQYFGPGTRLTVT.

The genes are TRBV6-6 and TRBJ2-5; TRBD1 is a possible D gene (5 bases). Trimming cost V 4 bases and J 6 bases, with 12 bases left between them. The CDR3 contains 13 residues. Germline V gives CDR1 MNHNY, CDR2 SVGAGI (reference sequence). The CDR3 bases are TGTGCCAGCAGTTTATCCACAGGTCAGACCCAGTACTTC. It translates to CASSLSTGQTQYF.

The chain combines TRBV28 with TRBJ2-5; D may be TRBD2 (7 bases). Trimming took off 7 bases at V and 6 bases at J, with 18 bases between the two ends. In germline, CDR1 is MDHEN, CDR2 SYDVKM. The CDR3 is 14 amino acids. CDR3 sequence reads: CASNPGGGQKTQYF. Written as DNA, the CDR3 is TGTGCCAGCAACCCTGGGGGGGGGCAGAAGACCCAGTACTTC.

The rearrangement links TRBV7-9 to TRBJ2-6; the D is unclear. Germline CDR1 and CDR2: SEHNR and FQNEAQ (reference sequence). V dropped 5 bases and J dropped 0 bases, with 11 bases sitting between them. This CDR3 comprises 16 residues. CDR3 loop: CASSVPTSSGANVLTF. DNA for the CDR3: TGTGCCAGCAGCGTCCCAACAAGCTCTGGGGCCAACGTCCTGACTTTC.